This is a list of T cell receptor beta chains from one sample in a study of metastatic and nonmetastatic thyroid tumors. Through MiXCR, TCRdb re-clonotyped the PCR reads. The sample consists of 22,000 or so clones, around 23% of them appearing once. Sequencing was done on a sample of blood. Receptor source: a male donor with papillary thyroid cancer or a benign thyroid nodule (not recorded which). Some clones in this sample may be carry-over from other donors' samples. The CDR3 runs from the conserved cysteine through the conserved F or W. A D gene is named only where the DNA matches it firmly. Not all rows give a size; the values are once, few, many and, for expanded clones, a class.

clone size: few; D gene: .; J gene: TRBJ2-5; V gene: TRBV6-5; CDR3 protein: CAGSNGDQETKYF; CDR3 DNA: TGTGCCGGCAGTAACGGGGATCAAGAGACCAAGTACTTC
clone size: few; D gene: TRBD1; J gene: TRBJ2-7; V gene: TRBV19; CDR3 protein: CASSNRGHGEQYF; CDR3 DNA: TGTGCCAGTAGTAACAGGGGGCACGGCGAGCAGTACTTC
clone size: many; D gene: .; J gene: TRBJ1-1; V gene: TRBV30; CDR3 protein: CAWRKRLDTEAFF; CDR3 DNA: TGTGCCTGGAGAAAACGCTTAGACACTGAAGCTTTCTTT
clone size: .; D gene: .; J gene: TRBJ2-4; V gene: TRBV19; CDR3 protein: CASSGGGRKNIQYF; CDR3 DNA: TGTGCCAGTAGTGGGGGGGGGCGCAAAAACATTCAGTACTTC
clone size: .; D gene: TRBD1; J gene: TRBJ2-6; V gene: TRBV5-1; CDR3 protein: CASSAGTGSSGANVLTF; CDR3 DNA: TGCGCCAGCAGCGCCGGGACAGGGAGCTCTGGGGCCAACGTCCTGACTTTC
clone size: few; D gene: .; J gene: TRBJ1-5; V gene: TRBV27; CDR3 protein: CASSLWGVNQPQHF; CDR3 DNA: TGTGCCAGCAGTTTATGGGGGGTCAATCAGCCCCAGCATTTT
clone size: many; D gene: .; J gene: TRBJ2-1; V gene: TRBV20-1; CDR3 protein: CSTNGGSSYNEQFF; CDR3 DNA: TGCAGTACCAACGGAGGGAGCTCCTACAATGAGCAGTTCTTC
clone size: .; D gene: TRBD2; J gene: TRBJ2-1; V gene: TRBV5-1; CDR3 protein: CASSPSGRSDEQFF; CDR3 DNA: TGCGCCAGCAGTCCTAGCGGGAGATCGGATGAGCAGTTCTTC
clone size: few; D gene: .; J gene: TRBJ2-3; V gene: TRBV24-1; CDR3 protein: CATSVRGTDTQYF; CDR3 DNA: TGTGCCACCAGTGTCAGGGGAACAGATACGCAGTATTTT
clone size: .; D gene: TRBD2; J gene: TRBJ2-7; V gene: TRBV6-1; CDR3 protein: CASSETSGTYEQYF; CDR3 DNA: TGTGCCAGCAGTGAAACTAGCGGGACCTACGAGCAGTACTTC
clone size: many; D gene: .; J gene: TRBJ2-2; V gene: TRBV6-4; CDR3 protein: CASSDGDHTGELFF; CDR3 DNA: TGTGCCAGCAGTGACGGGGACCACACCGGGGAGCTGTTTTTT
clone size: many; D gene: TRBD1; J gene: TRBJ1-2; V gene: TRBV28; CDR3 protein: CASSLRGLLGYTF; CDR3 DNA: TGTGCCAGCAGTTTGAGGGGGCTGTTGGGCTACACCTTC
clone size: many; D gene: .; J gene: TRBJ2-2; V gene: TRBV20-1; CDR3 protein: CSARDIGQGDTGELFF; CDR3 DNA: TGCAGTGCTAGAGATATCGGGCAGGGAGACACCGGGGAGCTGTTTTTT
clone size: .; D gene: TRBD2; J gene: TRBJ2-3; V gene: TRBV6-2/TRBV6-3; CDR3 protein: CASSSPRTSGSFSTDTQYF; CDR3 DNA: TGTGCCAGCAGTTCTCCTAGGACTAGCGGGAGTTTCTCCACAGATACGCAGTATTTT
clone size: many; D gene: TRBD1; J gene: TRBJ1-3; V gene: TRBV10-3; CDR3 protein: CAISESAGTEGNTIYF; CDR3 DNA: TGTGCCATCAGTGAGTCTGCTGGGACAGAAGGAAACACCATATATTTT
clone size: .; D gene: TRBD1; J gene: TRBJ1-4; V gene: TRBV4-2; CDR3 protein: CASSQGITGGNEKLFF; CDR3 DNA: TGTGCCAGCAGCCAGGGAATAACAGGGGGGAATGAAAAACTGTTTTTT
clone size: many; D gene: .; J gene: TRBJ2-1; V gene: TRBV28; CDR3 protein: CASKAPGDYNEQFF; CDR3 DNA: TGTGCCAGCAAAGCCCCCGGTGACTACAATGAGCAGTTCTTC
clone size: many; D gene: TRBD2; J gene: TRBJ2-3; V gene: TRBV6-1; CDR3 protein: CASWGLAGGRTDTQYF; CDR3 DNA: TGTGCCAGCTGGGGACTAGCGGGAGGGAGGACAGATACGCAGTATTTT
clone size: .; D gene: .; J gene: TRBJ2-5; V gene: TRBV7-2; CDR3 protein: CASSPGTGRGETKYF; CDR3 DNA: TGTGCCAGCAGCCCTGGGACAGGGCGGGGGGAGACCAAGTACTTC
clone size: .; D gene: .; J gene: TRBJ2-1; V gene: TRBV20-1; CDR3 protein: CSARDSIQAQFF; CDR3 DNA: TGCAGTGCTAGAGATAGTATACAGGCCCAGTTCTTC
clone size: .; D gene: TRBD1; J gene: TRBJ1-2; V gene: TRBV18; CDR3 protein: CASRTGWLGYTF; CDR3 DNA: TGTGCCAGCAGGACAGGGTGGCTAGGCTACACCTTC
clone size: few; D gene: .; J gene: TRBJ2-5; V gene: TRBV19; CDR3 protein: CASGRALQETQYF; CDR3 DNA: TGTGCCAGTGGGAGAGCGTTACAAGAGACCCAGTACTTC
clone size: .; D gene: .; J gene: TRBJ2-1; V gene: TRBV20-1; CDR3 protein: CSASGGEQFF; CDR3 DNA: TGCAGTGCTAGTGGCGGTGAGCAGTTCTTC